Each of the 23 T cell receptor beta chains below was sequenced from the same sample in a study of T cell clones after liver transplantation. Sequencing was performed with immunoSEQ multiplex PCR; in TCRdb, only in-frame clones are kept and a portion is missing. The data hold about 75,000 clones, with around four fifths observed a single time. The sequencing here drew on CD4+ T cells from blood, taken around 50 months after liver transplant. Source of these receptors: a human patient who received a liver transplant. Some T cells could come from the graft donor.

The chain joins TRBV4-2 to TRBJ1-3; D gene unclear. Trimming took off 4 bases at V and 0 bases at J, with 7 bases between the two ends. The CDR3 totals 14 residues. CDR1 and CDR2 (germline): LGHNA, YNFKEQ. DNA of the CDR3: TGTGCCAGCAGCCTCAGGAGCTCTGGAAACACCATATATTTT. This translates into CASSLRSSGNTIYF.

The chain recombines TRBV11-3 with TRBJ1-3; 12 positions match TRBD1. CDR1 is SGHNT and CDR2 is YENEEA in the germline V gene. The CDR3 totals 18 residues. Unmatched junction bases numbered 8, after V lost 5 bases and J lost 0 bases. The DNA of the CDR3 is TGTGCCAGCAGCCCGGGGGACAGGGGGCACCTCTCTGGAAACACCATATATTTT. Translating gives CASSPGDRGHLSGNTIYF. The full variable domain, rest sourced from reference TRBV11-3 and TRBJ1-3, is EAGVVQSPRYKIIEKKQPVAFWCNPISGHNTLYWYLQNLGQGPELLIRYENEEAVDDSQLPKDRFSAERLKGVDSTLKIQPAELGDSAVYLCASSPGDRGHLSGNTIYFGEGSWLTVV.

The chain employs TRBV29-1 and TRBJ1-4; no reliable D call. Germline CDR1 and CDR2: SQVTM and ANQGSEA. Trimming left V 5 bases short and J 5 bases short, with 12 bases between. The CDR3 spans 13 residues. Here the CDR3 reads CSVIEANNEKLFF. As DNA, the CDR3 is TGCAGCGTTATTGAAGCGAACAATGAAAAACTGTTTTTT.

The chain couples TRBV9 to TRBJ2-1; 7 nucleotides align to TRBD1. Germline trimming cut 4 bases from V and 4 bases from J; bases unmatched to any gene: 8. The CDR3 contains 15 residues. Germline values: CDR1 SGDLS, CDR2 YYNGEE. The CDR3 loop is CASSNRDRTYNEQFF. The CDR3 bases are TGTGCCAGCAGCAACCGGGACAGAACTTACAATGAGCAGTTCTTC.

The CDR3 reads CASSLLSQETQYF. CDR3 DNA sequence: TGTGCCAGCAGCTTACTATCGCAAGAGACCCAGTACTTC. The genes are TRBV7-2 and TRBJ2-5; unclear D gene. V lost 2 bases to trimming and J lost 2 bases, with 6 bases between them. Germline V gene sequence: CDR1 SGHTA, CDR2 FQGNSA. The CDR3 extends over 13 amino acids. Variable domain in full (rest from reference TRBV7-2 and TRBJ2-5): GAGVSQSPSNKVTEKGKDVELRCDPISGHTALYWYRQSLGQGLEFLIYFQGNSAPDKSGLPSDRFSAERTGGSVSTLTIQRTQQEDSAVYLCASSLLSQETQYFGPGTRLLVL.

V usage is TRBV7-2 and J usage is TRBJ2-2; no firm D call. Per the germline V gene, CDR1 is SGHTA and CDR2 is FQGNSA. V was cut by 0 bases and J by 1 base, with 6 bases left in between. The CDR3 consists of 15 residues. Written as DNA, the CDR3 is TGTGCCAGCAGCTTAGCGCGAGGGAACACCGGGGAGCTGTTTTTT. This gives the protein CASSLARGNTGELFF.

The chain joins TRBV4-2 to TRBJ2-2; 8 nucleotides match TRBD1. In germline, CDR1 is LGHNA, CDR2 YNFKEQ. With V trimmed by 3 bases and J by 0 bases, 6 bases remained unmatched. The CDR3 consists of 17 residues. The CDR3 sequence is CASSHPGGGANTGELFF. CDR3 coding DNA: TGTGCCAGCAGCCACCCAGGGGGCGGGGCGAACACCGGGGAGCTGTTTTTT.

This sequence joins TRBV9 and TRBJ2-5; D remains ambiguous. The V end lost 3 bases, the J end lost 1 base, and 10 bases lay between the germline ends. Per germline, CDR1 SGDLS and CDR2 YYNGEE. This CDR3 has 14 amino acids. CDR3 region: CASSGGLTQETQYF. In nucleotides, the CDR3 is TGTGCCAGCAGCGGGGGTCTAACCCAAGAGACCCAGTACTTC.

CDR3 nucleotide sequence: TGCGCCAGCAGCTTGGTCGGGACCGATAGACGACAAGAGACCCAGTACTTC. Protein sequence: CASSLVGTDRRQETQYF. The V call is TRBV5-1, the J call TRBJ2-5; D is possibly TRBD1 or TRBD2 (5 bases each). CDR1 and CDR2 from the germline V gene are SGHRS and YFSETQ. Trimming pared 0 bases from V and 2 bases from J, leaving 17 bases between. The CDR3 loop spans 17 amino acids.

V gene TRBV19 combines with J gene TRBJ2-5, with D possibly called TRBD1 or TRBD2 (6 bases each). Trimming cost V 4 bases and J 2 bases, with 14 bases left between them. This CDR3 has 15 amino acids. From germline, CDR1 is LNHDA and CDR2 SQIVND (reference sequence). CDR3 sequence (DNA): TGTGCCAGTAGTAGGGGCCGAGGGGGGCAAGAGACCCAGTACTTC. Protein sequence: CASSRGRGGQETQYF. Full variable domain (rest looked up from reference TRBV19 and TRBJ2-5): DGGITQSPKYLFRKEGQNVTLSCEQNLNHDAMYWYRQDPGQGLRLIYYSQIVNDFQKGDIAEGYSVSREKKESFPLTVTSAQKNPTAFYLCASSRGRGGQETQYFGPGTRLLVL.

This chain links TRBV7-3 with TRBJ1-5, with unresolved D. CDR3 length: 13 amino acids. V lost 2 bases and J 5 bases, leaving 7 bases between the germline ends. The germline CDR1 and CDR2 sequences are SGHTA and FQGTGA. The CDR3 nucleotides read TGTGCCAGCAGCTTAGCCCCCGATCAGCCCCAGCATTTT. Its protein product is CASSLAPDQPQHF.

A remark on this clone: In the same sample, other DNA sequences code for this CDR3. In DNA, the CDR3 is TGTGCCAGCAGCTTAGACGGGAGCCTGAACACCGGGGAGCTGTTTTTT. Protein sequence: CASSLDGSLNTGELFF. The V and J genes are TRBV7-2 and TRBJ2-2; TRBD2 might be the D (6 bases). CDR3 size: 16 residues. The V end lost 1 base, the J end lost 1 base, and 10 bases lay between the germline ends. Germline V gene sequence: CDR1 SGHTA, CDR2 FQGNSA.

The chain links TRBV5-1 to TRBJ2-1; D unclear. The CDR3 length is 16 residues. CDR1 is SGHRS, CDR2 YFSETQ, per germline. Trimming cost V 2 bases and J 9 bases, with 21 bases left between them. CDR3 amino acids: CASSLLPGSSGGEQFF. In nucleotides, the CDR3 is TGCGCCAGCAGCTTACTACCGGGCAGCTCGGGCGGTGAGCAGTTCTTC.

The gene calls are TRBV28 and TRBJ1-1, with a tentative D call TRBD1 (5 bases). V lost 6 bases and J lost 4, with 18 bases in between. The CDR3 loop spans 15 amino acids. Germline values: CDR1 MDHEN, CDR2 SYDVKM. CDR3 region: CASRTNRARGTEAFF. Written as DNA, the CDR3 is TGTGCCAGCAGGACAAACCGGGCGAGGGGCACTGAAGCTTTCTTT. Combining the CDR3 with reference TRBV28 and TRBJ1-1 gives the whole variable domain DVKVTQSSRYLVKRTGEKVFLECVQDMDHENMFWYRQDPGLGLRLIYFSYDVKMKEKGDIPEGYSVSREKKERFSLILESASTNQTSMYLCASRTNRARGTEAFFGQGTRLTVV.

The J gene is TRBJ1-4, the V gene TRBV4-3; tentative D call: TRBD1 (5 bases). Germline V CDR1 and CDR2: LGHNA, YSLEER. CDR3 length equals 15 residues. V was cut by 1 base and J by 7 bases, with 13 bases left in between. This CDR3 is CASSQGQGGGEKLFF. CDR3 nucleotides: TGCGCCAGCAGCCAAGGGCAGGGAGGAGGTGAAAAACTGTTTTTT.

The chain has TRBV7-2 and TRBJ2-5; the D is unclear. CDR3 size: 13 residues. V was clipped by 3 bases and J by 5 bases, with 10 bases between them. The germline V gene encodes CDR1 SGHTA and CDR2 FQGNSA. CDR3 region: CASSFDLGETQYF. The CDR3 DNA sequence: TGTGCCAGCAGCTTCGACCTGGGTGAGACCCAGTACTTC.

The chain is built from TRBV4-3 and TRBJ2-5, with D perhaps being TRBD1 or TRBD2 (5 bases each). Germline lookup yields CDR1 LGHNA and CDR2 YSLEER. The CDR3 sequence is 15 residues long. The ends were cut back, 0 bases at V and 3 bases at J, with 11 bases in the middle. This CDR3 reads CASSQEGTLEETQYF. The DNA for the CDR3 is TGCGCCAGCAGCCAAGAAGGGACCCTAGAAGAGACCCAGTACTTC.

The CDR3 is CASSERPGQGLISGANVLTF. The CDR3 nucleotides read TGTGCCAGCAGCGAACGACCGGGACAGGGGTTAATTTCTGGGGCCAACGTCCTGACTTTC. V usage is TRBV9 and J usage is TRBJ2-6, with TRBD1 matching 10 bases. Per the germline V gene, CDR1 is SGDLS and CDR2 is YYNGEE. Losses at the gene ends were 3 bases for V and 1 base for J; bases not matched to a gene: 13. This CDR3 has 20 residues.

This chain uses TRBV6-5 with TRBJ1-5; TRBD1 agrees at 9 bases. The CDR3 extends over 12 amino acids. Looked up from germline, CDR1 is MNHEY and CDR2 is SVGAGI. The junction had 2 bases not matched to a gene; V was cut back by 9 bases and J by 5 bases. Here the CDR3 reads CASRTGDQPQHF. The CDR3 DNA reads TGTGCCAGTCGGACAGGGGATCAGCCCCAGCATTTT.

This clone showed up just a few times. The CDR3 protein is CASIRDLSTGELFF. The DNA of the CDR3 is TGTGCCAGCATCCGGGACCTTTCCACCGGGGAGCTGTTTTTT. This chain connects TRBV7-2 to TRBJ2-2; D may be TRBD1 or TRBD2 (5 bases each). The CDR3 loop spans 14 amino acids. Deletions cut 7 bases from V and 4 bases from J, with 13 bases between. CDR1 SGHTA and CDR2 FQGNSA come from the germline V gene.

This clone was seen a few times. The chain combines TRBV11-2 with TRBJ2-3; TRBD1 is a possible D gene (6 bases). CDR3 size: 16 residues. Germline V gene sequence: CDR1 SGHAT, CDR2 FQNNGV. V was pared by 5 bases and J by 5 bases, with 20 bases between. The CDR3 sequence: CASSKTGTQVQDTQYF. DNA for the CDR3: TGTGCCAGCAGCAAAACCGGGACACAAGTCCAAGATACGCAGTATTTT.

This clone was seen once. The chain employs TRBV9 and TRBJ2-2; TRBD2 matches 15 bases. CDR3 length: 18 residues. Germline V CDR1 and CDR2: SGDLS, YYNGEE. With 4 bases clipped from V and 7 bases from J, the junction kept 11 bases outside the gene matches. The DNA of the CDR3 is TGTGCCAGCAGCCCCCAGGGACTAGCGGGAGGTTTCATCGGGGAGCTGTTTTTT. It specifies CASSPQGLAGGFIGELFF.

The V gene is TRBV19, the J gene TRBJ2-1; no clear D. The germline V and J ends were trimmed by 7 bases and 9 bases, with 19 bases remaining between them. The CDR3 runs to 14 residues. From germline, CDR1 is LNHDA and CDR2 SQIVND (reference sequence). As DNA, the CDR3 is TGTGCCAGTATTCCCAGCAATGGGGTGTCTGAGCAGTTCTTC. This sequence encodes CASIPSNGVSEQFF.